This entry lists 3 T cell receptor beta chains sequenced from one sample in a study of blood T cells in healthy people across ages (dated by TCRdb to about 2015). Libraries were constructed by 5' RACE. TCRdb records Illumina HiSeq 2500 as the sequencer. A second PCR of about 6 to 11 cycles was run with a J-beta primer mix and a sample-barcoded 5' primer. TCRdb reran the public reads through fastp at Q25 and MiXCR, keeping productive beta chains. Rows are unified per CDR3 protein, each entry keeping the most common DNA and genes. The sample table contains 700,000 to 900,000 distinct CDR3 sequences; only one count was recorded for around a quarter of them. The top ten clonotypes cover 3% of the sample. In addition, the sample was reused for a study of T cells of mothers and their children.

The sequenced material came from blood. These receptors were collected from a boy between 5 and 17 years old in good health.

This clonotype was observed a few times. V and J are TRBV2 and TRBJ2-7; TRBD1 aligns across 7 bases. In germline, CDR1 is SNHLY, CDR2 FYNNEI. The CDR3 runs to 16 residues. Losses at the gene ends were 4 bases for V and 2 bases for J; bases not matched to a gene: 11. The CDR3 sequence: CASSGGTAGEPYEQYF. As DNA, the CDR3 is TGTGCCAGCAGTGGGGGGACAGCTGGAGAACCCTACGAGCAGTACTTC. The entire variable domain, with the rest obtained from reference TRBV2 and TRBJ2-7, is as follows: EPEVTQTPSHQVTQMGQEVILRCVPISNHLYFYWYRQILGQKVEFLVSFYNNEISEKSEIFDDQFSVERPDGSNFTLKIRSTKLEDSAMYFCASSGGTAGEPYEQYFGPGTRLTVT.

V is TRBV6-6 and J is TRBJ2-5, with D tentatively TRBD2 (6 bases). Gene TRBJ2-7 matches the end of the DNA better, so the J call may be wrong. Germline CDR1 and CDR2: MNHNY and SVGAGI (reference sequence). The CDR3 contains 14 residues. The CDR3 DNA sequence: TGTGCCAGCAGTTACATTGGAGGGGAAGACGAGCAGTACTTC. Translation: CASSYIGGEDEQYF.

The J gene is TRBJ1-6, the V gene TRBV25-1, with 10 bases that match TRBD1. The trim removed 1 base at V and 10 bases at J, leaving 4 bases unmatched. The germline V gene encodes CDR1 MGHDK and CDR2 SYGVNS. The length of the CDR3 is 15 residues. CDR3 sequence reads: CASSESGTGVSPLHF. DNA of the CDR3: TGTGCCAGCAGTGAATCGGGGACAGGGGTATCACCCCTCCACTTT.